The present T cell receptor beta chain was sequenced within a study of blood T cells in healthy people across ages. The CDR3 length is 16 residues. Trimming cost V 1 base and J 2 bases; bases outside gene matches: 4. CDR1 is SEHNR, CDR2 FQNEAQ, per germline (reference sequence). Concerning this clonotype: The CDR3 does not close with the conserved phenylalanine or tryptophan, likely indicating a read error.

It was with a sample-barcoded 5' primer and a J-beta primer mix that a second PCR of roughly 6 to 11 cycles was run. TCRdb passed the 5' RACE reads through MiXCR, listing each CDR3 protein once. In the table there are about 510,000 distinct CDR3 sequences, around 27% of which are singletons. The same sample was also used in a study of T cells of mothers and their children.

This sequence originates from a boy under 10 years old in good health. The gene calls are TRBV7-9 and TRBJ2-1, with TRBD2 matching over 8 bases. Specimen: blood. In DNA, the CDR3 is TGTGCCAGCAGCTTAGAAGCGGGGGCGGCCTACAATGAGCAGTTCCTC. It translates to CASSLEAGAAYNEQFL.